One T cell receptor beta chain is described in this entry. Antigen specificity is unknown. Unique molecular identifiers were incorporated during preparation of the TCRbeta library. Via MiXCR, TCRdb re-called the PCR reads, giving one row per CDR3 protein. The sample gives about 980,000 distinct CDR3 sequences, roughly 29% of which show up once; over 25% is in the top ten. This record belongs to a study of T-cell reconstitution after alpha-beta-depleted transplantation in children. Study-level findings and limits: Roughly two months post-transplant, alpha-beta T cells reportedly originated from several hundred graft clones that had expanded. T cells produced anew were the main source of T-cell counts and diversity one year after transplant.

The CDR3 has 15 amino acids. Germline CDR1 is SGHTA and CDR2 is FQGNSA. Germline trimming cut 5 bases from V and 4 bases from J; bases unmatched to any gene: 8. The V and J genes are TRBV7-2 and TRBJ2-3; the match to TRBD2 covers 8 bases. The TCR was taken from a boy in the first two years of life who had a stem cell transplant for SCID, so the T cells may come from the graft donor. The sequences come from PBMCs, mostly from graft donor cells, collected 360 days after TCRalphabeta/CD19-depleted stem cell transplant. The CDR3 nucleotides read TGTGCCAGCAGCCATAGACTAGCGCAGGCAGATACGCAGTATTTT. Protein: CASSHRLAQADTQYF.